A selection of T cell receptor beta chains follows, all from one sample in a study of T cell responses to AZD1222 COVID-19 vaccine. TCRdb keeps only in-frame clones here, not all; method: immunoSEQ multiplex PCR. The repertoire has 150,000 to 200,000 clones, approximately 90% of them found once; the top ten carry about 3%. Sequenced here: peripheral blood, sampled on day 0 of AZD1222 vaccination. The receptors were gathered from an adult in good health. Each CDR3 is given with its conserved first and last residue. The order of the fields is CDR3 length, D gene, clone size, V gene, J gene, CDR3 protein, CDR3 DNA. A D gene is named only where the DNA matches it firmly. Only some rows state a clone size, as once, few, many or a class for expanded clones.

CDR3 length: 17; D gene: -; clone size: -; V gene: TRBV23-1; J gene: TRBJ1-4; CDR3 protein: CASSQSSLTEGNEKLFF; CDR3 DNA: TGCGCCAGCAGTCAATCGAGTTTAACGGAGGGTAATGAAAAACTGTTTTTT
CDR3 length: 14; D gene: TRBD1; clone size: -; V gene: TRBV15; J gene: TRBJ2-7; CDR3 protein: CATSRGQGAYEQYF; CDR3 DNA: TGTGCCACCAGCAGAGGCCAGGGGGCGTACGAGCAGTACTTC
CDR3 length: 14; D gene: -; clone size: -; V gene: TRBV13; J gene: TRBJ2-6; CDR3 protein: CASSLGTGANVLTF; CDR3 DNA: TGTGCCAGCAGCTTAGGCACCGGGGCCAACGTCCTGACTTTC
CDR3 length: 13; D gene: TRBD1; clone size: once; V gene: TRBV23-1; J gene: TRBJ1-5; CDR3 protein: CASNGTGYQPQHF; CDR3 DNA: TGCGCCAGCAACGGGACAGGGTATCAGCCCCAGCATTTT
CDR3 length: 15; D gene: -; clone size: -; V gene: TRBV6-2/TRBV6-3; J gene: TRBJ1-2; CDR3 protein: CASSQPSPGLYGYTF; CDR3 DNA: TGTGCCAGCAGCCAACCATCCCCGGGCCTCTATGGCTACACCTTC
CDR3 length: 15; D gene: -; clone size: -; V gene: TRBV6-1; J gene: TRBJ2-7; CDR3 protein: CASSDSPTANYEQYF; CDR3 DNA: TGTGCCAGCAGTGATTCCCCCACAGCGAACTACGAGCAGTACTTC
CDR3 length: 14; D gene: -; clone size: -; V gene: TRBV20-1; J gene: TRBJ2-7; CDR3 protein: CSASSGTATYEQYF; CDR3 DNA: TGCAGTGCTAGTTCCGGGACGGCGACCTACGAGCAGTACTTC
CDR3 length: 17; D gene: -; clone size: -; V gene: TRBV5-1; J gene: TRBJ1-1; CDR3 protein: CASSLYAGALLPPEAFF; CDR3 DNA: TGCGCCAGCAGCTTGTATGCAGGGGCTTTACTCCCCCCCGAAGCTTTCTTT
CDR3 length: 15; D gene: -; clone size: -; V gene: TRBV5-1; J gene: TRBJ1-2; CDR3 protein: CASSGDWRPRYGYTF; CDR3 DNA: TGCGCCAGCAGCGGGGATTGGCGGCCCCGCTATGGCTACACCTTC
CDR3 length: 13; D gene: TRBD1; clone size: -; V gene: TRBV18; J gene: TRBJ1-4; CDR3 protein: CASSDTGVEKLFF; CDR3 DNA: TGTGCCAGCTCAGATACAGGGGTCGAGAAACTGTTTTTT
CDR3 length: 14; D gene: -; clone size: -; V gene: TRBV27; J gene: TRBJ1-6; CDR3 protein: CASSLVQGRSPLHF; CDR3 DNA: TGTGCCAGCAGTTTAGTACAGGGTCGTTCACCCCTCCACTTT
CDR3 length: 16; D gene: TRBD2; clone size: -; V gene: TRBV14; J gene: TRBJ2-2; CDR3 protein: CASSPRSSGGGGELFF; CDR3 DNA: TGTGCCAGCAGTCCCCGATCTAGCGGGGGAGGCGGGGAGCTGTTTTTT
CDR3 length: 14; D gene: TRBD2; clone size: -; V gene: TRBV19; J gene: TRBJ2-1; CDR3 protein: CASSNSGLYNEQFF; CDR3 DNA: TGTGCCAGTAGTAATAGCGGGCTCTACAATGAGCAGTTCTTC
CDR3 length: 15; D gene: TRBD1; clone size: -; V gene: TRBV19; J gene: TRBJ1-6; CDR3 protein: CASSTGTALGSPLHF; CDR3 DNA: TGTGCCAGTAGTACCGGGACAGCCCTTGGTTCACCCCTCCACTTT
CDR3 length: 18; D gene: TRBD1; clone size: -; V gene: TRBV27; J gene: TRBJ1-5; CDR3 protein: CASSPETGLAYSNQPQHF; CDR3 DNA: TGTGCCAGCAGTCCAGAGACAGGGCTTGCCTATAGCAATCAGCCCCAGCATTTT
CDR3 length: 12; D gene: -; clone size: -; V gene: TRBV6-4; J gene: TRBJ2-1; CDR3 protein: CASSPTGNEQFF; CDR3 DNA: TGTGCCAGCAGTCCTACGGGAAATGAGCAGTTCTTC
CDR3 length: 15; D gene: TRBD2; clone size: -; V gene: TRBV7-3; J gene: TRBJ2-1; CDR3 protein: CASSPRLAGGDEQFF; CDR3 DNA: TGTGCCAGCAGCCCCCGACTAGCGGGGGGCGATGAGCAGTTCTTC
CDR3 length: 16; D gene: TRBD2; clone size: -; V gene: TRBV9; J gene: TRBJ2-1; CDR3 protein: CASSVETGGLHNEQFF; CDR3 DNA: TGTGCCAGCAGCGTAGAGACGGGGGGGCTTCACAATGAGCAGTTCTTC